This T cell receptor (beta chain) comes out of a study of shared clonotypes between healthy human individuals. Method: immunoSEQ multiplex PCR; TCRdb's copy keeps in-frame clones and lacks some. The profile covers millions of clones, with about 95% appearing a single time and roughly 1.1% taken by the ten largest. Concerning this clone: Its target is not known.

CD45RO negativity and positive selection for CCR7 defined naive CD8 cells, a population that excluded terminally differentiated effector memory CD45RA+ cells. The study's findings and limits: Non-shared clonotypes were found to have lower generation probabilities than the clonotypes that were shared by all four of the sorted-subset donors. Naive subsets generally had larger estimated richness than memory subsets.

Germline values: CDR1 SEHNR, CDR2 FQNEAQ (reference sequence). The ends were cut back, 0 bases at V and 3 bases at J, with 9 bases in the middle. The CDR3 covers 14 residues. The TCR was taken from a man between 18 and 35 years old in good health. The sample consisted of naive CD8+ T cells sorted from blood. The chain has TRBV7-9 and TRBJ2-7; D remains unclear. The CDR3: CASSLAVQNYEQYF. DNA for the CDR3: TGTGCCAGCAGCTTAGCAGTACAGAACTACGAGCAGTACTTC. The entire variable domain, with the rest obtained from reference TRBV7-9 and TRBJ2-7, is as follows: DTGVSQNPRHKITKRGQNVTFRCDPISEHNRLYWYRQTLGQGPEFLTYFQNEAQLEKSRLLSDRFSAERPKGSFSTLEIQRTEQGDSAMYLCASSLAVQNYEQYFGPGTRLTVT.